This T cell receptor (beta chain) was identified during a study of beta chain features in type 1 diabetes (dated by TCRdb to between 2017 and 2018). Background on the whole study: Mean age, gender distribution, total cell number and subset yield were not different between patients and healthy donors. Across all samples, some 100,000,000 sorted cells were examined, and cell number per subset correlated strongly with RNA yield. In the study, TCRB repertoires of sorted circulating CD4+ T cell subsets from recently diagnosed type 1 diabetes patients were compared with those of matched healthy donors. Naive and central memory subsets were obtained from all 30 or so donors, but regulatory and stem cell-like memory subsets were isolated from only 8 patients and roughly 8 healthy donors.

All of the isolated RNA was reverse transcribed with the High Capacity cDNA Reverse Transcription Kit, so expressed TCRB transcripts were sequenced. Naive, central memory and regulatory T cell samples underwent deep immunoSEQ sequencing, averaging about 3.57 million total reads per sample. Sorted cells were lysed in RLT buffer and RNA was extracted with DNase-treated RNeasy Micro or Mini kits, depending on cell number. Each cell subset was processed separately to prevent cross-contamination, with patient and healthy donor samples processed together. Using the immunoSEQ multiplex PCR, TCRB sequences were amplified from cDNA into 87-bp fragments spanning the CDR3 region. Amplicons were sequenced on the Illumina HiSeq platform. The published analysis was carried out like this. Synthetic template baselines were used to correct PCR bias computationally, reads within Hamming distance 2 were collapsed, and singletons that could not be merged were discarded. By aligning reads against IMGT, V, D and J genes, CDR3 length, and insertions or deletions at six rearrangement sites were assigned. Within each subset, clonotype counts were normalized to the number of sorted cells before true diversity and Gini coefficients were calculated with the tcR R package. The overlap coefficient, calculated on TCRB nucleotide sequences, was used to measure repertoire sharing. Out-of-frame TCRB sequences from naive cells were analyzed to stand in for the pre-selection repertoire. TCRdb limited this immuneACCESS table to in-frame rearrangements with V and J called. A share of clones is missing; checked studies link under half to unresolved V genes, and the rest is unexplained. Clone size and V and J calls were adopted from that table, with D and trimming inferred from the DNA. Counted in this sample were 200,000 to 250,000 clones; roughly 14% of them appeared once. The ten most abundant clones make up around 0.026% of the sample.

Comment on this clone: Its target antigen remains unknown. Qualities for individual bases were not recorded, and no much larger clone is one base off.

Germline trimming amounts to 6 bases on V and 1 base on J, with 6 as the count of junction bases outside the gene matches. The germline V gene encodes CDR1 MNHNS and CDR2 SASEGT. Measured from the cysteine to the phenylalanine, the CDR3 is 14 residues long. Of all the DNA, just the CDR3 is kept, 42 bases in frame from base 1. From each donor, a single peripheral blood sample of about 100 mL on average was drawn into heparinised tubes. A BD FACSAria II and a panel including CD45RO, CCR7, CD25, CD127, CD95 and CD27 were used to sort naive, central memory, regulatory and stem cell-like memory CD4+ T cells. All sorted populations exceeded 95% purity. Right away, PBMCs were isolated by Lymphoprep density gradient centrifugation and were stained directly, with no culture step. Samples were stained and sorted in pairs, with one healthy donor and one patient per experiment, so that batch effects were minimized.

What the authors observed across the whole study: Because cDNA was sequenced instead of genomic DNA, activated cells with high expression could be over-represented, although the groups did not differ in activation or CD3 levels. At VDJ recombination sites, patients with type 1 diabetes made fewer insertions and deleted more nucleotides, a pattern implying thymic rearrangement abnormalities. The naive, central memory and regulatory TCRB repertoires appeared to resemble one another more closely among patients than among healthy donors. PCR may preferentially amplify shorter templates, but because patient and control samples were amplified and corrected together, any resulting skew would affect both groups equally. Type 1 diabetes patients showed a moderate but significant shortening of TCRB CDR3 length in all four CD4+ subsets. Because small numbers of individuals were included in the HLA sub-analyses, any influence of HLA type on TCRB rearrangement was left unresolved.

Specimen: naive CD4+ T cells from blood. The cell subset or site label, as the study defines it: true naive CD4+ T cells. The sequence came from a woman between 40 and 50 years old in good health. The chain is assembled from TRBV6-1 and TRBJ2-7, and TRBD1 matches 7 of the central bases. Here the CDR3 is given as CASRRRDSSYEQYF. The base sequence is TGTGCCAGCAGGAGACGGGACAGTTCCTACGAGCAGTACTTC.